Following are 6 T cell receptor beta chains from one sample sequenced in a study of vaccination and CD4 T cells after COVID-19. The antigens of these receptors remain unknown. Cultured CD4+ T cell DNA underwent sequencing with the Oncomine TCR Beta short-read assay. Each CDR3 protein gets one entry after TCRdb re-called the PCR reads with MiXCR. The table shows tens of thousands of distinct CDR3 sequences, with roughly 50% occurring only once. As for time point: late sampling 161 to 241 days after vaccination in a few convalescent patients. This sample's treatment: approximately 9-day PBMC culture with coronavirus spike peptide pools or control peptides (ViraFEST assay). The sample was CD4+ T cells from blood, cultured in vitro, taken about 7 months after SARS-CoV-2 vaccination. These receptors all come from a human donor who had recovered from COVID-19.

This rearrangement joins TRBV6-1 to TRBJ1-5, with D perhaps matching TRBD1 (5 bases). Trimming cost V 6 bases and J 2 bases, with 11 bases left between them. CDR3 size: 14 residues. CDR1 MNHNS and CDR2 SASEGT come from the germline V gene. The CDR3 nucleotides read TGTGCCAGCAGGCGAGGGACGGGCAATCAGCCCCAGCATTTT. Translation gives CASRRGTGNQPQHF.

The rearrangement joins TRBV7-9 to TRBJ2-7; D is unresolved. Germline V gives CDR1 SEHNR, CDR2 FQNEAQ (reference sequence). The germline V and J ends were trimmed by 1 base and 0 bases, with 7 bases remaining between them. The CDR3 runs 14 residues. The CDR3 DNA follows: TGTGCCAGCAGCTTAGGGGCCAGCTCCTACGAGCAGTACTTC. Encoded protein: CASSLGASSYEQYF.

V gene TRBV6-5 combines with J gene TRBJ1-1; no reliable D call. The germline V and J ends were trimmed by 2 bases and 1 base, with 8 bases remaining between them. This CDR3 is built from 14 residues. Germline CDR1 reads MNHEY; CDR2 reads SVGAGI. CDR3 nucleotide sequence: TGTGCCAGCAGTTACGATTCAGGGAACACTGAAGCTTTCTTT. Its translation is CASSYDSGNTEAFF.

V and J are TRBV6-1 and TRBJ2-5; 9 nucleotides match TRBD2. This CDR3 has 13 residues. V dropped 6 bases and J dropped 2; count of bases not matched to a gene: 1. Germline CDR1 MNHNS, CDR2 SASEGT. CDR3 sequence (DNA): TGTGCCAGCAGGCTAGCGGGGCAAGAGACCCAGTACTTC. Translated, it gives CASRLAGQETQYF.

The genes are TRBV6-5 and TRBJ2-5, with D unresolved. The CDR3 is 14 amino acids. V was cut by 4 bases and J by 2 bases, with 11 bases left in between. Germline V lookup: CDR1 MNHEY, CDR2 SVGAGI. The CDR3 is CASSSPGGQETQYF. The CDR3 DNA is TGTGCCAGCAGTTCTCCTGGTGGACAAGAGACCCAGTACTTC.

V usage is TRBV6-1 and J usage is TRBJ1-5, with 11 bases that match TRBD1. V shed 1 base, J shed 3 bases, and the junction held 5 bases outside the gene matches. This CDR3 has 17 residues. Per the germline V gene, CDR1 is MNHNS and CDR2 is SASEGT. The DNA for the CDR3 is TGTGCCAGCAGTGAAGGGACAGGGGGCACTTACAATCAGCCCCAGCATTTT. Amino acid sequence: CASSEGTGGTYNQPQHF.